A selection of T cell receptor beta chains follows, all from one sample in a study of T-cell reconstitution after alpha-beta-depleted transplantation in children. TCRdb re-analysed the PCR reads in MiXCR, keeping a single row per CDR3 protein. The sample lists 250,000 or so distinct CDR3 sequences; approximately 8.9% were seen once. Sequencing was performed on PBMCs, mostly from graft donor cells, taken 180 days after TCRalphabeta/CD19-depleted stem cell transplant. The receptors were gathered from a male patient aged 10 to 17 who had a stem cell transplant for acute lymphoblastic leukemia, so the T cells may come from the graft donor. The CDR3 runs from the conserved cysteine through the conserved F or W. D genes are given only for firm matches. A clone size is listed for some rows: how often the clone was seen (once, few, many), or a class if it is expanded.

TRBV6-5,TRBJ1-2,.,few,TGTGCCAGCAGTTACAGGGATCCAGCTCGGAGCTATGGCTACACCTTC,CASSYRDPARSYGYTF
TRBV5-1,TRBJ2-7,.,many,TGCGCCAGCAGCTGGGGAGGCTCCTACGAGCAGTACTTC,CASSWGGSYEQYF
TRBV4-1,TRBJ2-2,TRBD2,.,TGCGCCAGCAGCCTAACCGTCGGGGGGGCGAACACCGGGGAGCTGTTTTTT,CASSLTVGGANTGELFF
TRBV20-1,TRBJ2-7,.,many,TGCAGTGTCAAGTCCCCAAGCGAGCAGTACTTC,CSVKSPSEQYF
TRBV21-1,TRBJ1-5,.,many,TGTGCCAGCAGCCCCGGGACGAATTACTTCTATAGCAATCAGCCCCAGCATTTT,CASSPGTNYFYSNQPQHF
TRBV6-1,TRBJ1-1,.,many,TGTGCCAGCAGCCGAAGGAACACTGAAGCTTTCTTT,CASSRRNTEAFF
TRBV7-9,TRBJ1-2,TRBD1,many,TGTGCCAGTAGTAAGACTTTTGACAGGGGGAGAGATGGCTACACCTTC,CASSKTFDRGRDGYTF
TRBV12-3/TRBV12-4,TRBJ2-7,TRBD1,many,TGTGCCAGCAGCACGGACAGGGGAGACGAGCAGTACTTC,CASSTDRGDEQYF
TRBV29-1,TRBJ1-1,.,many,TGCAGCGTTTTCAGGATGAACACTGAAGCTTTCTTT,CSVFRMNTEAFF
TRBV24-1,TRBJ2-6,TRBD1,many,TGTGCCACCAGTGATGCTCCGGGACAGGGTCGCTCTGGGGCCAACGTCCTGACTTTC,CATSDAPGQGRSGANVLTF
TRBV5-4,TRBJ2-7,TRBD1,.,TGTGCCAGCAGCTTGGGTGTAGGGGGCGCCTACGAGCAGTACTTC,CASSLGVGGAYEQYF
TRBV6-6,TRBJ2-5,.,many,TGTGCCAGCAGTTACCTTGCGGAGACCCAGTACTTC,CASSYLAETQYF
TRBV6-5,TRBJ1-5,.,many,TGTGCCAGCAGTAGCTTTCCCAATCAGCCCCAGCATTTT,CASSSFPNQPQHF
TRBV24-1,TRBJ2-2,TRBD2,.,TGTGCCACCAGTGATTTGAGAGCGGGAGTCCCCGGGGAGCTGTTTTTT,CATSDLRAGVPGELFF
TRBV19,TRBJ2-2,.,.,TGTGCCAGTAGTATAGGAAACACCGGGGAGCTGTTTTTT,CASSIGNTGELFF
TRBV14,TRBJ1-6,.,many,TGTGCCAGCAGCCAAGGACCGGGGGGGAGAGGATCACCCCTCCACTTT,CASSQGPGGRGSPLHF